Presented here are 24 T cell receptor beta chains from one specimen sequenced in a study of T cell changes during pregnancy in multiple sclerosis. Repertoires were generated with immunoSEQ multiplex PCR, while TCRdb's copy carries only in-frame clones and drops some. Seen here are about 130,000 clones, 96% observed once, and the top ten hold over 0.35%. The source was peripheral blood, collected after pregnancy. These receptors were collected from a female donor with multiple sclerosis, enrolled in a pregnancy study.

This chain joins TRBV7-8 and TRBJ2-1; TRBD2 agrees at 13 bases. V shed 5 bases, J shed 3 bases, and the junction held 4 bases outside the gene matches. CDR1 and CDR2 from the germline V gene are SGHVS and FQNEAQ. The CDR3 extends over 16 amino acids. The chain's CDR3 is CASSTGLAGVYNEQFF. CDR3 sequence (DNA): TGTGCCAGCAGCACCGGACTAGCGGGAGTCTACAATGAGCAGTTCTTC. Supplemented by reference TRBV7-8 and TRBJ2-1, the full variable domain reads GAGVSQSPRYKVAKRGQDVALRCDPISGHVSLFWYQQALGQGPEFLTYFQNEAQLDKSGLPSDRFFAERPEGSVSTLKIQRTQQEDSAVYLCASSTGLAGVYNEQFFGPGTRLTVL.

The genes are TRBV6-5 and TRBJ1-3; D is perhaps TRBD1 (5 bases). The V end was cut by 4 bases, the J end by 0 bases, with 13 bases between. The CDR3 runs 16 residues. Germline V gene sequence: CDR1 MNHEY, CDR2 SVGAGI. Here the CDR3 DNA reads TGTGCCAGCAGTTCGCTTACAGGATCCTCTGGAAACACCATATATTTT. This gives the protein CASSSLTGSSGNTIYF.

The chain carries TRBV7-2 and TRBJ2-1, with D hard to call. Trimming stripped 2 bases from V and 6 bases from J, with 11 bases between. In germline, CDR1 is SGHTA, CDR2 FQGNSA. This CDR3 contains 14 residues. The CDR3 loop reads CASSLNRVPNEQFF. CDR3 DNA: TGTGCCAGCAGCTTAAATCGAGTCCCCAATGAGCAGTTCTTC.

CDR3 protein: CAISSDRGGEQYF. In nucleotides, the CDR3 is TGTGCCATCAGTTCCGACAGGGGCGGCGAGCAGTACTTC. The rearrangement joins TRBV10-3 to TRBJ2-7, with 8 bases aligning to TRBD1. The junction had 6 bases not matched to a gene; V was cut back by 5 bases and J by 6 bases. CDR1 is ENHRY and CDR2 is SYGVKD in the germline V gene. The CDR3 spans 13 residues.

Turning to this clone: Other DNA sequences in this sample translate to the same CDR3. The chain joins TRBV7-9 to TRBJ1-1; unclear D gene. The CDR3 length is 11 residues. With 8 bases removed from V and 1 base from J, the gap between germline ends came to 5 bases. CDR1 is SEHNR and CDR2 is FQNEAQ in the germline V gene (reference sequence). In DNA, the CDR3 is TGTGCCAGCTCGCGGAACACTGAAGCTTTCTTT. This sequence encodes CASSRNTEAFF.

This chain connects TRBV5-8 to TRBJ2-7, with a tentative D call TRBD2 (6 bases). The V gene lost 0 bases and the J gene lost 6 bases, with 7 bases spanning the gap. The germline gives CDR1 SGHTS, CDR2 YDEGEE. The CDR3 covers 12 residues. CDR3 DNA sequence: TGTGCCAGCAGCTTGGCCGGGGGCGAGCAGTACTTC. Protein sequence: CASSLAGGEQYF.

The chain joins TRBV29-1 to TRBJ2-1; 9 bases align to TRBD2. The CDR3 totals 14 residues. Germline V CDR1 and CDR2: SQVTM, ANQGSEA. The V segment lost 7 bases and the J segment 4 bases; nucleotides outside the gene matches: 8. This CDR3 is CSAGSGRPYNEQFF. CDR3 DNA sequence: TGCAGCGCCGGGAGCGGGAGGCCTTACAATGAGCAGTTCTTC.

The chain has TRBV6-5 and TRBJ2-2; D ambiguous. Per the germline V gene, CDR1 is MNHEY and CDR2 is SVGAGI. The CDR3 is made up of 12 amino acids. V was pared by 5 bases and J by 4 bases, with 5 bases between. Here the CDR3 reads CASSPLTGELFF. The CDR3 nucleotides read TGTGCCAGCAGTCCCCTCACCGGGGAGCTGTTTTTT.

The genes are TRBV28 and TRBJ1-5; 10 bases agree with TRBD1. The CDR3 has 15 amino acids. V gave up 8 bases and J gave up 4 bases; unmatched junction bases: 8. Germline CDR1 and CDR2: MDHEN and SYDVKM. The CDR3 DNA reads as TGTGCCAGCTCTTGGACAGGGGGATTAAATCAGCCCCAGCATTTT. Encoded protein: CASSWTGGLNQPQHF.

The rearrangement joins TRBV7-2 to TRBJ2-7, with D possibly matching TRBD1 (5 bases). The CDR3 extends over 11 amino acids. The ends were cut back, 7 bases at V and 4 bases at J, with 8 bases in the middle. The germline V gene encodes CDR1 SGHTA and CDR2 FQGNSA. CDR3 DNA sequence: TGTGCCAGCACTCAGGGATACGAGCAGTACTTC. Protein: CASTQGYEQYF.

This chain uses TRBV9 with TRBJ2-3, with 11 bases that match TRBD2. This CDR3 region has 16 residues. The V and J ends lost 0 bases and 5 bases, in that order; junction bases with no gene match: 5. Germline V gene data show CDR1 as SGDLS and CDR2 as YYNGEE. CDR3 protein: CASSVGGTSGRDTQYF. The DNA for the CDR3 is TGTGCCAGCAGCGTAGGAGGGACTAGCGGACGAGATACGCAGTATTTT.

The chain is built from TRBV5-1 and TRBJ2-7; 9 bases are shared with TRBD1. Germline-derived CDR1 and CDR2 are SGHRS and YFSETQ. The V gene end was trimmed by 4 bases and the J gene end by 7 bases; junction bases not matched to a gene: 15. This CDR3 has 16 residues. CDR3 amino acids: CASSQIMTGTGSEQYF. CDR3 in DNA: TGCGCCAGCAGCCAGATAATGACCGGGACAGGGAGTGAGCAGTACTTC.

The V call is TRBV2, the J call TRBJ1-6; TRBD1 agrees at 7 bases. V lost 8 bases, J lost 7 bases, and 8 bases stayed unmatched. CDR3 length: 14 amino acids. Germline V lookup: CDR1 SNHLY, CDR2 FYNNEI. The DNA for the CDR3 is TGTGCCAGCGAAGACAGGGTACAGAATTCACCCCTCCACTTT. Translating gives CASEDRVQNSPLHF.

The chain carries TRBV18 and TRBJ1-1; maybe TRBD1 (6 bases). The CDR3 covers 16 residues. The V and J ends lost 6 bases and 4 bases respectively, with 21 bases between them. Germline-derived CDR1 and CDR2 are KGHSH and LQKENI. In DNA form, the CDR3 reads TGTGCCAGCTCGAATCTCAGGGACATGATTGGCACTGAAGCTTTCTTT. It yields the protein CASSNLRDMIGTEAFF. The whole variable domain, remainder taken from reference TRBV18 and TRBJ1-1, is NAGVMQNPRHLVRRRGQEARLRCSPMKGHSHVYWYRQLPEEGLKFMVYLQKENIIDESGMPKERFSAEFPKEGPSILRIQQVVRGDSAAYFCASSNLRDMIGTEAFFGQGTRLTVV.

The chain has TRBV29-1 and TRBJ2-1, with D tentatively TRBD1 (6 bases). With 4 bases removed from V and 0 bases from J, the gap between germline ends came to 10 bases. The CDR3 is 14 residues long. CDR1 and CDR2 (germline): SQVTM, ANQGSEA. The CDR3 sequence: CSVGDISSYNEQFF. Written as DNA, the CDR3 is TGCAGCGTTGGGGACATTAGCTCCTACAATGAGCAGTTCTTC.

The chain is built from TRBV6-5 and TRBJ1-1; D not resolved. V was clipped by 5 bases and J by 5 bases, with 15 bases between them. The germline V gene has CDR1 MNHEY and CDR2 SVGAGI. The CDR3 covers 14 residues. CDR3 amino acids: CASSLSTLWTEAFF. The CDR3 DNA reads as TGTGCCAGCAGTCTCTCTACCTTATGGACTGAAGCTTTCTTT.

This clone was recorded once. The chain uses TRBV5-1 and TRBJ2-1; 7 positions match TRBD2. This CDR3 comprises 14 residues. CDR1 is SGHRS, CDR2 YFSETQ, per germline. V trimming: 0 bases; J trimming: 8 bases; junction bases outside the gene matches: 5. CDR3 protein: CASSLAASGHEQFF. The CDR3 region has the DNA TGCGCCAGCAGCTTGGCCGCTAGCGGACATGAGCAGTTCTTC.

J is TRBJ2-5 and V is TRBV6-5; 11 bases fit TRBD1. The V and J ends lost 6 bases and 4 bases, in that order; junction bases with no gene match: 7. The CDR3 has 15 amino acids. Germline V gene lookup returns CDR1 MNHEY and CDR2 SVGAGI. The CDR3 coding sequence is TGTGCCAGCAGGCCGGGACAGGGGGTCCCAGAGACCCAGTACTTC. This translates into CASRPGQGVPETQYF.

The rearrangement links TRBV28 to TRBJ2-7; 12 bases line up with TRBD1. Germline CDR1 and CDR2: MDHEN and SYDVKM. The CDR3 spans 20 residues. V shed 0 bases, J shed 4 bases, and the junction held 16 bases outside the gene matches. CDR3 nucleotide sequence: TGTGCCAGCAGTTTATGGGAGGGGACAGGGGGCGCAGGGGGCGGGTACGAGCAGTACTTC. Residues: CASSLWEGTGGAGGGYEQYF.

This sequence joins TRBV5-1 and TRBJ1-2, with D possibly being TRBD1 (6 bases). The germline V gene has CDR1 SGHRS and CDR2 YFSETQ. CDR3 length equals 13 residues. V lost 4 bases to trimming and J lost 4 bases, with 11 bases between them. CDR3 amino acids: CASSTQGSYGYTF. For the CDR3, the DNA is TGCGCCAGCAGCACACAGGGTAGCTATGGCTACACCTTC.

This clone was seen a handful of times. This sequence joins TRBV30 and TRBJ1-5, with 8 bases aligning to TRBD1. Germline values: CDR1 GTSNPN, CDR2 SVGIG (reference sequence). V dropped 1 base and J dropped 7; count of bases not matched to a gene: 9. The CDR3 totals 15 residues. CDR3 sequence reads: CAWSGLTGEGQPQHF. CDR3 sequence (DNA): TGTGCCTGGAGTGGACTGACAGGGGAAGGGCAGCCCCAGCATTTT.

The chain is built from TRBV6-1 and TRBJ2-1; the match to TRBD2 covers 8 bases. CDR1 is MNHNS and CDR2 is SASEGT in the germline V gene. Trimming at V came to 10 bases and at J to 0 bases, leaving 8 bases not matched to a gene. The CDR3 is made up of 15 amino acids. Written as DNA, the CDR3 is TGTGCCACCTATAGCGGGACGAGCTCCTACAATGAGCAGTTCTTC. Translating it yields CATYSGTSSYNEQFF.

This clone occurred once. V gene TRBV29-1 combines with J gene TRBJ1-1, with D hard to call. With 5 bases removed from V and 11 bases from J, the gap between germline ends came to 9 bases. The CDR3 sequence is 9 residues long. Germline lookup yields CDR1 SQVTM and CDR2 ANQGSEA. This CDR3 is CSVFPEAFF. The CDR3 DNA follows: TGCAGCGTTTTTCCCGAGGCTTTCTTT.

This clone was detected a few times. The chain has TRBV19 and TRBJ2-2; D remains unclear. Trimming stripped 4 bases from V and 2 bases from J, with 8 bases between. Germline CDR1 is LNHDA and CDR2 is SQIVND (reference sequence). This CDR3 is built from 14 residues. CDR3 amino acids: CASSTIHNTGELFF. CDR3 coding DNA: TGTGCCAGTAGTACCATACATAACACCGGGGAGCTGTTTTTT.